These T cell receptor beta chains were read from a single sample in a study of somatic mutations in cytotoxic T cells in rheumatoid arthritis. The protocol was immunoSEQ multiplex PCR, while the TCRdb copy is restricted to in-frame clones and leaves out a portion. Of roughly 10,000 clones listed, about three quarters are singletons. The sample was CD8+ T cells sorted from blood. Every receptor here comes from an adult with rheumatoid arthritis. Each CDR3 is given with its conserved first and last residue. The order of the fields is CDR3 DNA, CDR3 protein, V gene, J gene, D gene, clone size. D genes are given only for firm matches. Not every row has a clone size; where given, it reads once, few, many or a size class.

DNA: TGTGCCAGCAGTGAACTGATCACAGATACGCAGTATTTT
CDR3: CASSELITDTQYF
V: TRBV6-4
J: TRBJ2-3
D: -
size: -

DNA: TGTGCCAGCAGCCCCACCGGGACTAGCCTCTACAATGAGCAGTTCTTC
CDR3: CASSPTGTSLYNEQFF
V: TRBV7-8
J: TRBJ2-1
D: TRBD2
size: -

DNA: TGCGCCAGCAGCCAAGATCTGGAAATAGCCGGTACCCCCGGGGAGCTGTTTTTT
CDR3: CASSQDLEIAGTPGELFF
V: TRBV4-3
J: TRBJ2-2
D: -
size: once

DNA: TGTGCCAGCAGTCGGACTATTAACTACGAGCAGTACTTC
CDR3: CASSRTINYEQYF
V: TRBV6-5
J: TRBJ2-7
D: -
size: -

DNA: TGCGCCAGCAGTGGCGGCTCGGTAGAGACCCAGTACTTC
CDR3: CASSGGSVETQYF
V: TRBV10-1
J: TRBJ2-5
D: -
size: -

DNA: TGTGCCAGCAGCGCCCCGGACAGGCCTAACGAGCAGTACTTC
CDR3: CASSAPDRPNEQYF
V: TRBV9
J: TRBJ2-7
D: TRBD1
size: few

DNA: TGTGCCAGCAGCTTAGGGGGAGAAGCTTTCTTT
CDR3: CASSLGGEAFF
V: TRBV7-9
J: TRBJ1-1
D: -
size: -

DNA: TGCGCCAGCAGCCAAGAGGGGTGGGAAGAGCAGTACTTC
CDR3: CASSQEGWEEQYF
V: TRBV4-3
J: TRBJ2-7
D: -
size: few

DNA: TGTGCCAGCAGTAAGGGGGGGCCGCAAGAGACCCAGTACTTC
CDR3: CASSKGGPQETQYF
V: TRBV27
J: TRBJ2-5
D: -
size: -

DNA: TGTGCCAGCAGCGTGGGGACAGGCCATCAGCCCCAGCATTTT
CDR3: CASSVGTGHQPQHF
V: TRBV9
J: TRBJ1-5
D: TRBD1
size: -

DNA: TGCAGCCACCTCCGGGAGAGCTCCTACAATGAGCAGTTCTTC
CDR3: CSHLRESSYNEQFF
V: TRBV29-1
J: TRBJ2-1
D: -
size: -

DNA: TGTGCCAGTAGTATAGTGCGGGAGATTCCCGGGGAGCTGTTTTTT
CDR3: CASSIVREIPGELFF
V: TRBV19
J: TRBJ2-2
D: TRBD2
size: -